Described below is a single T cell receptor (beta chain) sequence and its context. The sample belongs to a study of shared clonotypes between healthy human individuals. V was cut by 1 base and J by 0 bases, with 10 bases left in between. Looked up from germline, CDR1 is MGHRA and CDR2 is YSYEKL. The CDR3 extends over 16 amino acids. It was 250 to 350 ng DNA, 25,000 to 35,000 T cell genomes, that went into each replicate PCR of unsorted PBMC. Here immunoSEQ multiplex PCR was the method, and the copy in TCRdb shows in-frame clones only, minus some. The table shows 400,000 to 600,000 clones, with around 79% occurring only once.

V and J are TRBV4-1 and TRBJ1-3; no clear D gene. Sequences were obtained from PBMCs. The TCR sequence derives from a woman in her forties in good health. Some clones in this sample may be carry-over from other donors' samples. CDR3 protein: CASSQVPISSGNTIYF. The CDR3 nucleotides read TGCGCCAGCAGCCAAGTACCGATTAGCTCTGGAAACACCATATATTTT.